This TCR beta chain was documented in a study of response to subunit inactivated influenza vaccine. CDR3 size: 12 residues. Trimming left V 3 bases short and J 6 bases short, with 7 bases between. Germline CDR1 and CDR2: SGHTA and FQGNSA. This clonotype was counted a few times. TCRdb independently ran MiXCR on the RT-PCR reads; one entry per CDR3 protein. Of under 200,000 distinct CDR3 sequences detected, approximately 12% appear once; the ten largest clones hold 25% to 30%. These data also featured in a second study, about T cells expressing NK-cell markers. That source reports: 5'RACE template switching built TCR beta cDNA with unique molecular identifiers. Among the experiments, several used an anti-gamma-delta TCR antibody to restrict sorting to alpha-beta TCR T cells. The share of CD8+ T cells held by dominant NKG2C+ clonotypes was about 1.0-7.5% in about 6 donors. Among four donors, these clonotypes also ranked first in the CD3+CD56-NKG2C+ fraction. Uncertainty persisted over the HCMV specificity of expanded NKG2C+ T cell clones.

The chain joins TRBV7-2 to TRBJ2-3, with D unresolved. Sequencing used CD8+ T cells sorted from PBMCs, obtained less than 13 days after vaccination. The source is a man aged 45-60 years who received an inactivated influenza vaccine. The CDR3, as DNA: TGTGCCAGCAGCTTTGACTGGGATACGCAGTATTTT. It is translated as CASSFDWDTQYF.